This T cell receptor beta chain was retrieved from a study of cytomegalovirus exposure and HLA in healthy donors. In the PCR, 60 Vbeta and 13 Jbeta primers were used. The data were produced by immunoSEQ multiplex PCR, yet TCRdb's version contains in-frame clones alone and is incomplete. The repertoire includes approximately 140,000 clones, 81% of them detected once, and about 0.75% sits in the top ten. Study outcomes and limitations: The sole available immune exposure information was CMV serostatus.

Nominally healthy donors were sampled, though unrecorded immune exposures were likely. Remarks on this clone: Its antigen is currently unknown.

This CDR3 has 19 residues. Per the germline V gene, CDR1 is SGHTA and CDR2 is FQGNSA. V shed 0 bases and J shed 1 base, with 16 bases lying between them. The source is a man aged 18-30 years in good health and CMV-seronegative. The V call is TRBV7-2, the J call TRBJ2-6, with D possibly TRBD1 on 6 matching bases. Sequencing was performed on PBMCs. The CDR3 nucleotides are TGTGCCAGCAGCTTAGCCGCGGCAGGGGTAAGTTCTGGGGCCAACGTCCTGACTTTC. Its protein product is CASSLAAAGVSSGANVLTF.